This TCR beta chain was captured in a study of cytomegalovirus exposure and HLA in healthy donors. Trimming took 5 bases from V and 4 from J, leaving 11 bases between them. Germline-derived CDR1 and CDR2 are SGHTA and FQGNSA. The CDR3 loop spans 13 amino acids. The table came from immunoSEQ multiplex PCR; TCRdb's copy has only in-frame clones and leaves some out. Of some 140,000 clones in the sample, 70% to 90% are singletons; the top ten hold roughly 6.5%. V gene TRBV7-2 combines with J gene TRBJ1-1, with D maybe TRBD1 (6 bases). Sequencing used PBMCs. This TCR was recovered from a woman aged 30 to 39 in good health and CMV-seropositive. The CDR3 coding sequence is TGTGCCAGCAGCCGACAGGTTCTCACTGAAGCTTTCTTT. Translating gives CASSRQVLTEAFF.